Below are 16 T cell receptor beta chains sequenced from a single sample in a study of blood T cell repertoires in COVID-19. The data were produced by immunoSEQ multiplex PCR, yet TCRdb's version contains in-frame clones alone and is incomplete. The data contain 60,000 to 80,000 clones, around nine tenths of them seen just once; the ten biggest clones take up 3.5% to 4%. The specimen sequenced was peripheral blood. The receptors originated from a human donor in a cohort sampled during active COVID-19.

The rearrangement uses TRBV28 and TRBJ2-1; 10 nucleotides match TRBD2. CDR3 size: 16 residues. V dropped 4 bases and J dropped 5; count of bases not matched to a gene: 8. Germline assignment: CDR1 MDHEN and CDR2 SYDVKM. The CDR3 protein is CASSSYLAGAHNEQFF. CDR3 in DNA: TGTGCCAGCAGTTCCTATCTAGCGGGAGCCCACAATGAGCAGTTCTTC.

V gene TRBV11-2 combines with J gene TRBJ1-3; 7 nucleotides line up with TRBD1. The V gene's germline CDR1 is SGHAT and CDR2 FQNNGV. The CDR3 is 15 residues long. The V segment lost 5 bases and the J segment 8 bases; nucleotides outside the gene matches: 12. CDR3 nucleotide sequence: TGTGCCAGCAGCACTCGACAGGGTGTCGCAGACACCATATATTTT. Its protein is CASSTRQGVADTIYF. The complete variable domain, with remaining parts taken from reference TRBV11-2 and TRBJ1-3, reads EAGVAQSPRYKIIEKRQSVAFWCNPISGHATLYWYQQILGQGPKLLIQFQNNGVVDDSQLPKDRFSAERLKGVDSTLKIQPAKLEDSAVYLCASSTRQGVADTIYFGEGSWLTVV.

This chain joins TRBV5-4 and TRBJ2-1; 11 bases map to TRBD2. This CDR3 comprises 17 residues. The V segment lost 2 bases and the J segment 5 bases; nucleotides outside the gene matches: 9. Germline V gene lookup returns CDR1 SGHNT and CDR2 YYREEE (reference sequence). For the CDR3, the DNA is TGTGCCAGCAGCTTTCGGAAACTAGCGGGAGATGACAATGAGCAGTTCTTC. This codes for CASSFRKLAGDDNEQFF.

The genes are TRBV6-6 and TRBJ1-5, with 9 bases that match TRBD1. V shed 5 bases, J shed 7 bases, and the junction held 6 bases outside the gene matches. This CDR3 contains 14 residues. CDR1 and CDR2 (germline): MNHNY, SVGAGI (reference sequence). The CDR3 nucleotides read TGTGCCAGCAGTCCCCGGACAGGGGACCAGCCCCAGCATTTT. Translated: CASSPRTGDQPQHF.

This clone has only one observation. This sequence joins TRBV6-5 and TRBJ1-2, with TRBD1 as a possible D gene (5 bases). With 4 bases removed from V and 6 bases from J, the gap between germline ends came to 12 bases. The CDR3 contains 13 residues. Germline CDR1 MNHEY, CDR2 SVGAGI. The CDR3 bases are TGTGCCAGCAGTTGGGGCACCTTCGATGGCTACACCTTC. This encodes CASSWGTFDGYTF.

The rearrangement uses TRBV7-8 and TRBJ1-2, with 8 bases identical to TRBD1. Trimming cost V 6 bases and J 3 bases; bases outside gene matches: 9. Germline loops: CDR1 SGHVS, CDR2 FQNEAQ. CDR3 length: 15 amino acids. The CDR3 is CASSWTGRTDYGYTF. The CDR3, as DNA: TGTGCCAGCAGTTGGACAGGGCGAACGGACTATGGCTACACCTTC.

This rearrangement joins TRBV19 to TRBJ2-1, with TRBD2 matching over 13 bases. The V segment lost 4 bases and the J segment 2 bases; nucleotides outside the gene matches: 8. The CDR3 totals 18 residues. Germline CDR1 reads LNHDA; CDR2 reads SQIVND (reference sequence). CDR3 loop: CASSRGGLAGNAYNEQFF. The DNA for the CDR3 is TGTGCCAGTAGTAGGGGGGGACTAGCGGGAAACGCCTACAATGAGCAGTTCTTC.

The V gene is TRBV7-5, the J gene TRBJ2-7; the tabulated D call, TRBD1, remains unverified against the DNA. TRBV7-5 represents a pseudogene. This CDR3 spans 16 amino acids. The CDR3 reads CVRSYPSRDILYEQYF. CDR3 coding DNA: TGTGTCAGAAGCTACCCCTCCCGGGACATACTTTACGAGCAGTACTTC.

The chain links TRBV5-1 to TRBJ1-5; tentative D call: TRBD1 (6 bases). The germline V gene has CDR1 SGHRS and CDR2 YFSETQ. V was shortened by 3 bases and J by 6 bases, with 13 bases between the two germline ends. This CDR3 is built from 14 residues. CDR3 DNA sequence: TGCGCCAGCAGCTCAGGGGAAGGTAGTCAGCCCCAGCATTTT. Translated, it gives CASSSGEGSQPQHF.

The genes are TRBV11-2 and TRBJ2-5; D may be TRBD2 (7 bases). Trimming removed 6 bases from V and 5 bases from J, with 13 bases in between. Germline lookup yields CDR1 SGHAT and CDR2 FQNNGV. The CDR3 is 13 residues long. The CDR3 reads CASRSGGAETQYF. CDR3 sequence (DNA): TGTGCCAGCAGGTCGGGGGGCGCGGAGACCCAGTACTTC.

V and J are TRBV5-6 and TRBJ2-7; TRBD2 matches at 15 bases. The CDR3 length is 18 residues. CDR1 SGHDT and CDR2 YYEEEE come from the germline V gene. V dropped 4 bases and J dropped 3; count of bases not matched to a gene: 11. The CDR3 reads CASSGGGLAGGNYYEQYF. The CDR3 coding sequence is TGTGCCAGCAGCGGGGGGGGACTAGCGGGAGGCAACTACTACGAGCAGTACTTC.

This chain joins TRBV10-3 and TRBJ2-1; the D gene is possibly TRBD2 (5 bases). Looked up from germline, CDR1 is ENHRY and CDR2 is SYGVKD. V was trimmed by 4 bases and J by 0 bases, leaving 16 bases between them. The CDR3 sequence is 17 residues long. In DNA form, the CDR3 reads TGTGCCATCAGTGCCCCGAGCGGACCGAGCTCCTACAATGAGCAGTTCTTC. Encoded protein: CAISAPSGPSSYNEQFF.

The genes are TRBV7-8 and TRBJ2-7; weak D call: TRBD1 (6 bases). Germline-derived CDR1 and CDR2 are SGHVS and FQNEAQ. The V and J ends lost 1 base and 7 bases respectively, with 17 bases between them. The CDR3 totals 15 residues. The CDR3 region has the DNA TGTGCCAGCAGCTTAGTGTTCGTGGGGGCATATGAGCAGTACTTC. The encoded protein is CASSLVFVGAYEQYF. The whole variable domain, filled in from reference TRBV7-8 and TRBJ2-7, reads GAGVSQSPRYKVAKRGQDVALRCDPISGHVSLFWYQQALGQGPEFLTYFQNEAQLDKSGLPSDRFFAERPEGSVSTLKIQRTQQEDSAVYLCASSLVFVGAYEQYFGPGTRLTVT.

The genes are TRBV24-1 and TRBJ2-3; a possible D gene is TRBD2 (6 bases). Trimming took off 2 bases at V and 2 bases at J, with 10 bases between the two ends. The CDR3 extends over 15 amino acids. From germline, CDR1 is KGHDR and CDR2 SFDVKD. The CDR3, as DNA: TGTGCCACCAGTGATTCGGGACTGAACACAGATACGCAGTATTTT. The encoded protein is CATSDSGLNTDTQYF.

The CDR3 here is CASSPPPGTAYEQYF. The DNA of the CDR3 is TGTGCCAGCAGCCCGCCCCCGGGGACTGCATACGAGCAGTACTTC. The chain uses TRBV5-4 and TRBJ2-7; a possible D gene is TRBD2 (6 bases). Trimming left V 4 bases short and J 4 bases short, with 18 bases between. Germline-derived CDR1 and CDR2 are SGHNT and YYREEE (reference sequence). The CDR3 totals 15 residues.

The chain combines TRBV6-2 or TRBV6-3 with TRBJ2-4; a weak D match, TRBD2 (6 bases). The germline V gene encodes CDR1 MNHEY and CDR2 SVGEGT. The CDR3 runs 15 residues. Deletions cut 6 bases from V and 0 bases from J, with 12 bases between. For the CDR3, the DNA is TGTGCCAGCAGCCGGACTAAAGGAGCCAAAAACATTCAGTACTTC. It translates to CASSRTKGAKNIQYF.